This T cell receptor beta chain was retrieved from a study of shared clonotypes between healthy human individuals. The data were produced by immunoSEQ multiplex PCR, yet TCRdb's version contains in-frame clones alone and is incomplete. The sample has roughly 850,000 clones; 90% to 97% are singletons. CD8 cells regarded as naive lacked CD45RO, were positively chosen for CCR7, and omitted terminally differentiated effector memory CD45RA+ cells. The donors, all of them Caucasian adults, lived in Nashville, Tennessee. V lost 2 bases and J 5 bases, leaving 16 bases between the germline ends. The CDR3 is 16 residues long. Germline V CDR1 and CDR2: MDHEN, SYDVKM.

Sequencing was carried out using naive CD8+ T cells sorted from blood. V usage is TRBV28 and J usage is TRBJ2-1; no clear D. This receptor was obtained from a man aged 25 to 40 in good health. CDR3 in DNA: TGTGCCAGCAGTTTAGAAAGGGTTCTTGCAAACAATGAGCAGTTCTTC. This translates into CASSLERVLANNEQFF.